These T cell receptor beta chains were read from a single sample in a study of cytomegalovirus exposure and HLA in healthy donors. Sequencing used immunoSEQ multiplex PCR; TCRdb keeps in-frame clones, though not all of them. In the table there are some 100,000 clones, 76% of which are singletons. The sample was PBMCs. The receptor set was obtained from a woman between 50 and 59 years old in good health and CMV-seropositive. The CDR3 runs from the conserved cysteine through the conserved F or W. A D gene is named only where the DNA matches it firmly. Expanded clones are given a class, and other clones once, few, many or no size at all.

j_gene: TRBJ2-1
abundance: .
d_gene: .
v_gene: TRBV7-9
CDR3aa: CASTLDNFNEQFF
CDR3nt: TGTGCCAGCACTCTGGACAATTTCAATGAGCAGTTCTTC

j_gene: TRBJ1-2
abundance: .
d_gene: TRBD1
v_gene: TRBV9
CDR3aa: CASSGQGTTFGYTF
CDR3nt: TGTGCCAGCAGCGGACAGGGAACCACCTTTGGCTACACCTTC

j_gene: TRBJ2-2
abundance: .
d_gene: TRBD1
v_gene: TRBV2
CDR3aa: CASSGGQATGELFF
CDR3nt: TGTGCCAGCAGTGGGGGACAGGCCACCGGGGAGCTGTTTTTT

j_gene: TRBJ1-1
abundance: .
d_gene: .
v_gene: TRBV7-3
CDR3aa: CAGAKRGNTEAFF
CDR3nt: TGTGCCGGCGCGAAAAGGGGGAACACTGAAGCTTTCTTT

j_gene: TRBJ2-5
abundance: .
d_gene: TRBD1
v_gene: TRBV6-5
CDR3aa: CASSPGGLETQYF
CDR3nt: TGTGCCAGCAGTCCAGGGGGCCTGGAGACCCAGTACTTC

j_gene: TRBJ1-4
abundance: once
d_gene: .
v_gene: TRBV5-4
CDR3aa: CASSDRINEKLFF
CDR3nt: TGTGCCAGCAGCGACAGAATCAATGAAAAACTGTTTTTT

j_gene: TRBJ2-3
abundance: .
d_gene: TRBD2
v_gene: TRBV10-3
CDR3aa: CAISTSGSPDTQYF
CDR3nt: TGTGCCATCAGTACTAGCGGGAGCCCAGATACGCAGTATTTT

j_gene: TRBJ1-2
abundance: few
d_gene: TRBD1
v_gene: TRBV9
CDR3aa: CASSVDPGGLNYGYTF
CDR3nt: TGTGCCAGCAGCGTAGACCCAGGGGGGCTGAACTATGGCTACACCTTC

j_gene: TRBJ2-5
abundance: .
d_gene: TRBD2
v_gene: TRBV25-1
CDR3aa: CASSDSFGGRETQYF
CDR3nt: TGTGCCAGCAGTGATTCCTTTGGCGGGAGGGAGACCCAGTACTTC

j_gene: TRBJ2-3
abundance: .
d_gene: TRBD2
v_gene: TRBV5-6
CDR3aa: CASSLGAGGPSDTQYF
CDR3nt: TGTGCCAGCAGCTTAGGAGCGGGGGGCCCTTCAGATACGCAGTATTTT

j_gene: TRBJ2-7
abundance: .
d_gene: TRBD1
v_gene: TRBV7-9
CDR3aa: CSSSFSRGFGEQYF
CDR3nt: TGTTCCAGCAGCTTCTCCAGGGGGTTTGGCGAGCAGTACTTC

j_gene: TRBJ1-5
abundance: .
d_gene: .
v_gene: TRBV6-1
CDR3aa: CASSENPTGSYQPQHF
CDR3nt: TGTGCCAGCAGTGAAAACCCAACAGGGAGTTATCAGCCCCAGCATTTT

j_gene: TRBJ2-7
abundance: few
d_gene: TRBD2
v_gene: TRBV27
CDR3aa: CASSPSPGLAFYEQYF
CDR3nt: TGTGCCAGCAGTCCCTCTCCGGGACTAGCTTTTTACGAGCAGTACTTC

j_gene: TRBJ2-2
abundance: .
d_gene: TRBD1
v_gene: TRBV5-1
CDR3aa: CASSLGQGAAGELFF
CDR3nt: TGCGCCAGCAGCTTGGGACAGGGTGCGGCCGGGGAGCTGTTTTTT

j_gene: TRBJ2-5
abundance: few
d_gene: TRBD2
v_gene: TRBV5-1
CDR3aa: CASRLAGQETQYF
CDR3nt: TGCGCCAGCAGGCTAGCGGGCCAAGAGACCCAGTACTTC

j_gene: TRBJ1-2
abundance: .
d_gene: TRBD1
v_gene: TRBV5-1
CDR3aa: CASSVTGAAVYTF
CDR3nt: TGCGCCAGCAGCGTCACAGGGGCGGCTGTCTACACCTTC

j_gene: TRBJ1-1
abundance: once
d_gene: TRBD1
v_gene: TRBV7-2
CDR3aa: CASSWDREAPEAFF
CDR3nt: TGTGCCAGCAGCTGGGACAGGGAGGCCCCTGAAGCTTTCTTT

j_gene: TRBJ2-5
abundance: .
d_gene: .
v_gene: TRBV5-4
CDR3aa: CASSFRGQQETQYF
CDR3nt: TGTGCCAGCAGCTTTCGAGGACAGCAAGAGACCCAGTACTTC

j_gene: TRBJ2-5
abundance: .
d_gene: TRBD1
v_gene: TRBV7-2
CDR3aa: CASSPGQAQETQYF
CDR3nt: TGTGCCAGCAGCCCCGGACAGGCGCAAGAGACCCAGTACTTC

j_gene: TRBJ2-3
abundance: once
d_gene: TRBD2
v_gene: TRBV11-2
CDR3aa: CASSLVAGGTDTQYF
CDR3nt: TGTGCCAGCAGCTTAGTAGCGGGAGGGACAGATACGCAGTATTTT

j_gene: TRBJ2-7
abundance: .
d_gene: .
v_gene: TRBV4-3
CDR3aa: CASSPKGDREQYF
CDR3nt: TGCGCCAGCAGCCCCAAGGGGGACCGGGAGCAGTACTTC

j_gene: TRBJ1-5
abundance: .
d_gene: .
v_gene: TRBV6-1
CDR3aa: CASSVQGWGQPQHF
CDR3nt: TGTGCCAGCAGTGTACAGGGATGGGGTCAGCCCCAGCATTTT

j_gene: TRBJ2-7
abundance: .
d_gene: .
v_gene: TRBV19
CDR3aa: CASSILPNLGGASYEQYF
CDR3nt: TGTGCCAGTAGTATACTGCCTAACTTAGGAGGCGCATCGTACGAGCAGTACTTC

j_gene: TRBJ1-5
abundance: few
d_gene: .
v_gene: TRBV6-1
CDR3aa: CASSEVGLGSNQPQHF
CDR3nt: TGTGCCAGCAGTGAAGTGGGGCTGGGGAGCAATCAGCCCCAGCATTTT

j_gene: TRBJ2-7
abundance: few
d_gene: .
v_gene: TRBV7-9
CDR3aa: CFFKQKAAYEQYF
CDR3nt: TGTTTTTTCAAGCAGAAGGCGGCATACGAGCAGTACTTC

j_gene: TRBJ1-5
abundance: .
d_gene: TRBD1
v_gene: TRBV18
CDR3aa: CASSPKGQGVQPQHF
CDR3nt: TGTGCCAGCTCACCGAAGGGGCAGGGGGTTCAGCCCCAGCATTTT

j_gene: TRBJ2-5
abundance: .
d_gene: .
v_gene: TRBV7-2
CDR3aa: CASSPLGRVLQETQYF
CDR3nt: TGTGCCAGCAGCCCCCTGGGCAGGGTCCTCCAAGAGACCCAGTACTTC

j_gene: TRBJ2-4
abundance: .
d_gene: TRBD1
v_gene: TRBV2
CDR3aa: CASRDREGANIQYF
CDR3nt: TGTGCCAGCCGGGACAGGGAGGGGGCAAACATTCAGTACTTC

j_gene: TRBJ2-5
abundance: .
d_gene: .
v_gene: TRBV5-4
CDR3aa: CASSSTGKKQETQYF
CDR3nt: TGTGCCAGCAGCAGTACAGGGAAGAAGCAAGAGACCCAGTACTTC

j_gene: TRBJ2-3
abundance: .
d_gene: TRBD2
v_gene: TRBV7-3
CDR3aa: CASSRGLAGYADTQYF
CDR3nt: TGTGCCAGCAGCCGGGGACTAGCGGGGTACGCAGATACGCAGTATTTT

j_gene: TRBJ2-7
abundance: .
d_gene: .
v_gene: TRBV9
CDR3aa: CASSGTGSEQYF
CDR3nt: TGTGCCAGCAGCGGGACCGGGAGCGAGCAGTACTTC